The entry below gives a single T cell receptor beta chain sequence along with its context. This entry is derived from a study of blood T cell repertoires in COVID-19. Produced via immunoSEQ multiplex PCR; TCRdb's table is partial and in-frame only. The data contain 200,000 to 250,000 clones, 90% of them seen just once; the ten biggest clones take up less than 3.5%. The CDR3 totals 15 residues. The germline V gene encodes CDR1 SEHNR and CDR2 FQNEAQ (reference sequence). The germline V and J ends were trimmed by 1 base and 7 bases, with 13 bases remaining between them. The V call is TRBV7-9, the J call TRBJ1-4; D call uncertain. The sample taken for sequencing was peripheral blood. The TCR was taken from a man aged 25 to 40 with COVID-19, enrolled during active disease. This CDR3 reads CASSLGSGVVEKLFF. CDR3 in DNA: TGTGCCAGCAGCTTAGGGTCCGGGGTAGTTGAAAAACTGTTTTTT. Full variable domain (rest looked up from reference TRBV7-9 and TRBJ1-4): DTGVSQNPRHKITKRGQNVTFRCDPISEHNRLYWYRQTLGQGPEFLTYFQNEAQLEKSRLLSDRFSAERPKGSFSTLEIQRTEQGDSAMYLCASSLGSGVVEKLFFGSGTQLSVL.